This T cell receptor beta chain derives from a study of spatial heterogeneity in lung cancer. MiXCR was run by TCRdb on the 5' RACE reads, yielding one entry per CDR3 protein. The sample lists around 24,000 distinct CDR3 sequences; 6% to 7.5% were seen once. V dropped 4 bases and J dropped 6; count of bases not matched to a gene: 2. This CDR3 region has 13 residues. Germline lookup yields CDR1 SGHRS and CDR2 YFSETQ. This clonotype was found many times. This sample's time point: sample taken at primary tumor resection. Researchers sequenced whole RNA taken from tumor, nontumor lung or frozen PBMC without sorting.

This receptor was identified in a male donor with early-stage non-small cell lung cancer. This sequence joins TRBV5-1 and TRBJ2-7; TRBD1 matches at 12 bases. The sequences come from PBMCs, collected at surgery. CDR3 nucleotide sequence: TGCGCCAGCAGCGCGGGACAGGGGGCCGAGCAGTACGTC. It yields the protein CASSAGQGAEQYV.